The entry below describes one T cell receptor beta chain. Its antigen is as yet unknown. Other DNA sequences from this sample encode an identical CDR3 as well. The sample is drawn from a study of shared clonotypes between healthy human individuals. As for the study in general: Donors had three CD4 naive, three CD4 memory, two CD8 naive and one CD8 memory plate apiece. Study conclusions and caveats: About 5% was the fraction of naive CD4 clonotypes found shared across a few donors. Memory subsets had estimated richness that was generally smaller than that of naive subsets.

Naive-designated CD8 cells lacked CD45RO, were positively enriched for CCR7, and omitted terminally differentiated effector memory CD45RA+ cells. Under the authors' procedure: Junction-only immunoSEQ data arrived without quality scores, meaning filtering differed. Clones were sequenced by immunoSEQ multiplex PCR, and TCRdb holds only the in-frame ones, with some missing. The V and J calls and clone size come from that table; D and trimming were worked out from the DNA. In the table there are about 870,000 clones, more than 85% of which are singletons. V shed 5 bases, J shed 2 bases, and the junction held 5 bases outside the gene matches. CDR3 size: 14 residues. The germline V gene has CDR1 MNHEY and CDR2 SVGAGI.

This sequence joins TRBV6-5 and TRBJ2-7, with 8 positions matching TRBD1. Sequencing used naive CD8+ T cells sorted from blood. The sequence came from a man aged 25 to 40 in good health. The CDR3 spells CASSDRGGPYEQYF. In DNA form, the CDR3 reads TGTGCCAGCAGTGACAGGGGAGGCCCCTACGAGCAGTACTTC.